This TCR beta chain stems from a study of blood T cells in healthy people across ages. Study conclusions and caveats: The unsorted PBMCs prevented any conclusive comparison of naive versus antigen-experienced cells. Higher naive T cell percentage went strongly together with higher TCR beta diversity.

The use of a sample-barcoded 5' primer and a J-beta primer mix characterized a second PCR of roughly 7 to 11 cycles. No fewer than 3 million CDR3-containing paired-end reads came from each sample. TCRdb re-called the 5' RACE reads through MiXCR, storing one row per CDR3 protein. The sample has 850,000 to 1,300,000 distinct CDR3 sequences, 40% to 55% seen once. This clonotype appeared a few times. Its target is unknown. This CDR3 has 16 residues. The ends lost 6 bases at V and 10 bases at J; junction bases unmatched: 20. The chain recombines TRBV12-3 or TRBV12-4 with TRBJ2-5, with 7 bases aligning to TRBD1. Sequenced material: blood. The TCR was taken from a woman in her sixties in good health. Here the CDR3 DNA reads TGTGCCAGCAGATCTACCTACGCCGGGACAGTAGAGGGCCAGTACTTC. This gives the protein CASRSTYAGTVEGQYF.